This T cell receptor beta chain was found in a study of T-cell reconstitution after alpha-beta-depleted transplantation in children. Findings and limits, study-wide: Diversity of TCRbeta at day 60 was high in some patients, arising from surviving recipient T cells and thymic progenitors. T-cell counts and diversity were attributed mostly to newly produced T cells one year after transplant. Several hundred graft clones that had expanded were reportedly the source of alpha-beta T cells about two months after transplant.

In this sample, this clonotype turned up a few times. Its cognate antigen is unknown. The TCRbeta library was prepared with unique molecular identifiers. MiXCR, run by TCRdb on the PCR reads, gives a single entry per CDR3 protein. The data contain about 460,000 distinct CDR3 sequences, roughly 11% of them singletons. Trimming shortened V by 5 bases and J by 5 bases, and 12 bases separated the two germline ends. The CDR3 runs to 13 residues. Germline values: CDR1 MDHEN, CDR2 SYDVKM. The receptor was isolated from a female patient aged 2-10 years who had a stem cell transplant for aplastic anemia, so the T cells may come from the graft donor. The input for sequencing was PBMCs, mostly from graft donor cells, taken 180 days after TCRalphabeta/CD19-depleted stem cell transplant. The V call is TRBV28, the J call TRBJ1-1; unclear D gene. CDR3 nucleotide sequence: TGTGCCAGCAGTCTACTCCCAGGTACTGAAGCTTTCTTT. This codes for CASSLLPGTEAFF.